This entry concerns a single TCR beta chain. What this receptor recognizes is not known. Base qualities are not provided; no much larger clone lies one nucleotide away. For the CD8 naive samples, CD45RO-negative cells were positively selected for CCR7, yielding a CD45RA+CCR7+ population from which TemRA cells were excluded. The donors were healthy, HIV-negative adults who had no recently reported acute infections or vaccinations. Every donor was a Caucasian adult living in Nashville, Tennessee, USA. Blood was collected by leukapheresis, and PBMCs were isolated by Ficoll-Histopaque density gradient centrifugation and then cryopreserved in liquid nitrogen vapor phase. Analytical flow cytometry was used to check the purity and quantity of each magnetically sorted T cell population. From each sorted fraction, genomic DNA was isolated and quantified by UV absorbance on a Nanodrop 2000c. The data originate from a study of shared clonotypes between healthy human individuals (dated by TCRdb to between 2020 and 2021). Concerning the study at large: The cohort comprised a couple of women and three men aged 18 to 49 years. For each donor, three plates each were used for CD4 naive and CD4 memory, two plates were used for CD8 naive, and one plate was used for CD8 memory. The study deeply sequenced blood TCR repertoires of five healthy adults to estimate repertoire size and the extent of clonotype sharing between individuals. To increase sequencing depth and limit assay-specific biases, different laboratories used diverse techniques to prepare libraries and sequence TCR repertoires. Each donor's leukapheresis produced roughly between about 0.85 and 10 billion PBMCs.

Using the deep immunoSEQ assay, multiplex PCR amplified TCR CDR3 regions from genomic DNA. Extracted genomic DNA from each cell subset was spread evenly across all wells of several immunoSEQ 96-well plates, with each plate serving as a replicate. For sorted subsets, roughly 200 ng of genomic DNA, equivalent to 25,000 to 35,000 T cell genomes, went into each replicate PCR. Purified libraries were quantified with a Qubit 3.0 fluorometer, sized on a Bioanalyzer 2100, and re-quantified with the KAPA Library Quantification kit. Every immunoSEQ 96-well plate was sequenced on a dedicated single-read 150-cycle Illumina NextSeq 550 flow cell. The authors processed their data as follows. Because the immunoSEQ output included only junctional sequences and no quality scores, the filtering could not be the same as the filtering used for full-length reads. To assign V/J genes and CDR3, sequences were annotated using PyIR, a Python wrapper for IgBLAST v1.9, with IMGT germline references. Reads were filtered out if the reads had weak V/J assignments (E-value above 1e-6), no CDR3, stop codons, out-of-frame junctions, or ambiguous translated residues. V3J clonotypes were defined as sequences sharing the same inferred V gene, J gene, and CDR3 amino acid sequence. Percentage overlap between repertoires was calculated by dividing the number of shared unique clonotypes by the size of the smaller repertoire. RTK rarefaction, the Chao1 estimator, and Recon v2.1 estimates of unobserved clonotypes were used to assess repertoire richness. For all TCRbeta clonotypes obtained by the gDNA method from four donors, generation probabilities were computed with OLGA. The immuneACCESS repertoire file appears here via TCRdb, limited to in-frame rearrangements. These files lack a portion of the clones; in checked studies, under half of the deficit traces to unresolved V genes, and the cause of the others is not known. V and J calls and clone size follow that table, whereas D and trimming were derived from the DNA. The sample table records around 560,000 clones; roughly 95% of these occur just once. The top ten hold around 0.12% of the sample.

Trimming removed 1 base from V and 0 bases from J, leaving 19 bases between the germline ends. In the germline V gene, CDR1 corresponds to MNHNS and CDR2 to SASEGT. Including the terminal cysteine and phenylalanine, the CDR3 comprises 18 residues. Only CDR3 DNA remains: 54 bases, in frame from the first base. Summary of the overall study and its limitations: Approximately 4.8% of naive CD4, 3.5% of naive CD8, about 2.4% of memory CD4, and 0.35% to 0.4% of memory CD8 clonotypes were shared across four donors. Because the study included a small number of donors, the genetic and exposure-history diversity represented was limited. Higher generation probabilities were observed for clonotypes shared by all four sorted-subset donors than for non-shared clonotypes. Incomplete sequencing was indicated by rarefaction of sorted-subset datasets, despite the large sequencing depth. Estimated clonotype richness was generally larger for naive than for memory subsets. Sampling was restricted to blood, and TCR repertoires in tissue are likely to differ from TCR repertoires in blood. Pairwise subsampling indicated that sequencing depth was expected to affect the degree of clonotype sharing among donors.

The rearrangement combines TRBV6-1 with TRBJ2-7; TRBD1 is perhaps the D gene, given 6 matching bases. The clonotype originates from a woman younger than 45 in good health. The sample comprised naive CD8+ T cells sorted from blood. The cell subset or site label corresponds to: CD45RA+CCR7+. This receptor carries the CDR3 CASSEVPLVGGFSYEQYF. The DNA sequence follows: TGTGCCAGCAGTGAAGTACCATTGGTAGGGGGATTCTCCTACGAGCAGTACTTC.